This TCR beta chain was retrieved from a study of blood T cell repertoires in COVID-19. The V gene's germline CDR1 is SGHRS and CDR2 YFSETQ. The CDR3 sequence is 13 residues long. Trimming removed 1 base from V and 1 base from J, with 5 bases in between. In its sample, this clone was seen a few times. The identical CDR3 is also encoded by other nucleotide sequences in the sample. TCRdb's copy holds only in-frame clones and misses some; the assay was immunoSEQ multiplex PCR. The sample lists under 300,000 clones; 82% were seen once. V is TRBV5-1 and J is TRBJ1-1, with D perhaps TRBD1 (5 bases). Sequenced sample: peripheral blood. This sequence was found in a woman of 80 years or more with active or convalescent COVID-19. The CDR3 is CASSLTGNTEAFF. In DNA form, the CDR3 reads TGCGCCAGCAGCTTGACAGGGAACACTGAAGCTTTCTTT.